The 26 T cell receptor beta chains given below trace back to one sample, sequenced in a study of shared clonotypes between healthy human individuals (TCRdb year 2020). The receptor library was made with the immunoSEQ multiplex PCR assay. The immuneACCESS repertoire file appears here via TCRdb, limited to in-frame rearrangements. These files lack a portion of the clones; in checked studies, under half of the deficit traces to unresolved V genes, and the cause of the others is not known. For this sample there are fewer than 650,000 clones; 70% to 80% appear just once. The biggest ten clones account for about 12% of the sample. Source material: PBMCs. All receptors come from a woman aged 40 to 49 in good health. Some clones in this sample may be carry-over from other donors' samples.

The table lists this clone with a few counts. The chain uses TRBV28 and TRBJ2-3; the D gene is possibly TRBD1 (5 bases). The CDR3 is 12 amino acids. Trimming stripped 4 bases from V and 7 bases from J, with 9 bases between. Germline assignment: CDR1 MDHEN and CDR2 SYDVKM. CDR3 DNA sequence: TGTGCCAGCAGTTCTCAGGGAAATACGCAGTATTTT. It codes for CASSSQGNTQYF. Supplemented by reference TRBV28 and TRBJ2-3, the full variable domain reads DVKVTQSSRYLVKRTGEKVFLECVQDMDHENMFWYRQDPGLGLRLIYFSYDVKMKEKGDIPEGYSVSREKKERFSLILESASTNQTSMYLCASSSQGNTQYFGPGTRLTVL.

This clone has at least ten counts. The J gene is TRBJ2-6, the V gene TRBV6-1; D unresolved. This CDR3 is 15 amino acids long. V was pared by 5 bases and J by 0 bases, with 8 bases between. The germline CDR1 and CDR2 sequences are MNHNS and SASEGT. The CDR3 spells CASSQTSSGANVLTF. The CDR3 DNA follows: TGTGCCAGCAGTCAGACAAGCTCTGGGGCCAACGTCCTGACTTTC.

This clone was seen only once. The V gene is TRBV9, the J gene TRBJ2-5, with 7 bases that match TRBD2. J lost 5 bases, V lost 0 bases, and 1 base had no gene match. The CDR3 spans 13 residues. The V gene's germline CDR1 is SGDLS and CDR2 YYNGEE. The chain's CDR3 is CASSVDGRETQYF. CDR3 nucleotide sequence: TGTGCCAGCAGCGTAGACGGGAGGGAGACCCAGTACTTC.

The chain couples TRBV29-1 to TRBJ2-1; D is uncertain. The CDR3 covers 14 residues. V was cut by 2 bases and J by 0 bases, with 8 bases left in between. Germline V CDR1 and CDR2: SQVTM, ANQGSEA. CDR3 nucleotides: TGCAGCGTTGAACTCCCGGGCTCCTACAATGAGCAGTTCTTC. Its protein product is CSVELPGSYNEQFF.

The DNA for the CDR3 is TGCGCCAGCAGCCAATCCCTTTCTAGCGGGAGCGACACAGATACGCAGTATTTT. Protein sequence: CASSQSLSSGSDTDTQYF. V and J are TRBV4-3 and TRBJ2-3; 10 nucleotides line up with TRBD2. V lost 2 bases, J lost 2 bases, and 10 bases stayed unmatched. CDR1 LGHNA and CDR2 YSLEER come from the germline V gene. The CDR3 is 18 residues long.

The chain recombines TRBV5-4 with TRBJ2-3; 8 bases are shared with TRBD2. This CDR3 has 13 residues. The V and J ends lost 4 bases and 6 bases, in that order; junction bases with no gene match: 4. Per the germline V gene, CDR1 is SGHNT and CDR2 is YYREEE (reference sequence). The CDR3 reads CASSPTSADTQYF. The CDR3 DNA reads as TGTGCCAGCAGCCCGACTAGCGCCGATACGCAGTATTTT.

Comment on this clone: Its ends do not fully match the called genes, so a read error is possible. The rearrangement links TRBV7-9 to TRBJ2-2; TRBD2 might be the D (5 bases). Per germline, CDR1 SEHNR and CDR2 FQNEAQ (reference sequence). CDR3 length equals 14 residues. In DNA, the CDR3 is TGTGCCAGCAGCTTACAGGAGAACACCGGGGAGCTGTGTTTT. Amino acid sequence: CASSLQENTGELCF. Filled out from reference TRBV7-9 and TRBJ2-2, the complete variable domain reads DTGVSQNPRHKITKRGQNVTFRCDPISEHNRLYWYRQTLGQGPEFLTYFQNEAQLEKSRLLSDRFSAERPKGSFSTLEIQRTEQGDSAMYLCASSLQENTGELCFGEGSRLTVL.

This clone has only a few counts. DNA of the CDR3: TGTGCCAGCAGCTTACTCGCGAACACCGGGGAGCTGTTTTTT. As protein: CASSLLANTGELFF. The V and J genes are TRBV7-3 and TRBJ2-2; no firm D call. The germline V gene encodes CDR1 SGHTA and CDR2 FQGTGA. The CDR3 spans 14 residues. V dropped 2 bases and J dropped 0 bases, with 4 bases sitting between them.

V and J are TRBV28 and TRBJ2-7, with 7 bases lining up with TRBD2. The CDR3 length is 15 residues. V was clipped by 6 bases and J by 6 bases; unmatched bases: 14. Germline assignment: CDR1 MDHEN and CDR2 SYDVKM. The CDR3 loop reads CASSFSFGGRGEQYF. The DNA for the CDR3 is TGTGCCAGCAGCTTCTCTTTTGGGGGGAGGGGCGAGCAGTACTTC.

V gene TRBV11-2 combines with J gene TRBJ2-7, with D maybe TRBD1 (5 bases). V gave up 3 bases and J gave up 0 bases, with 9 bases separating them. From germline, CDR1 is SGHAT and CDR2 FQNNGV. This CDR3 region has 14 residues. The CDR3 DNA follows: TGTGCCAGCAGCTTCCCGCAGGGCTCCTACGAGCAGTACTTC. Protein: CASSFPQGSYEQYF.

The V call is TRBV11-3, the J call TRBJ2-3, with 10 bases identical to TRBD2. Trimming at V came to 2 bases and at J to 6 bases, leaving 2 bases not matched to a gene. This CDR3 is built from 14 residues. Germline assignment: CDR1 SGHNT and CDR2 YENEEA. CDR3 amino acids: CASSLLAGVDTQYF. The CDR3 nucleotides read TGTGCCAGCAGCTTACTAGCGGGAGTGGATACGCAGTATTTT.

V is TRBV11-2 and J is TRBJ2-1; D remains ambiguous. Between the trimmed V and J ends, which lost 0 bases and 4 bases, there was a span of 10 bases. Looked up from germline, CDR1 is SGHAT and CDR2 is FQNNGV. CDR3 size: 15 residues. The CDR3 region is CASSLDGQIYNEQFF. The CDR3 region has the DNA TGTGCCAGCAGCTTAGATGGGCAGATTTACAATGAGCAGTTCTTC.

The J gene is TRBJ2-1, the V gene TRBV29-1; D not certain. The CDR3 loop spans 12 amino acids. Germline CDR1 reads SQVTM; CDR2 reads ANQGSEA. The V end was cut by 6 bases, the J end by 8 bases, with 14 bases between. DNA of the CDR3: TGCAGCGTAGAGACCTTTAACGATGAGCAGTTCTTC. Translated, it gives CSVETFNDEQFF.

This clone was seen a single time. The J gene is TRBJ1-2, the V gene TRBV11-3; D is undetermined. The CDR3 is 10 amino acids. Trimming took 10 bases from V and 3 from J, leaving 6 bases between them. Germline CDR1 and CDR2: SGHNT and YENEEA. This CDR3 is CAILYYGYTF. Written as DNA, the CDR3 is TGTGCCATTCTCTACTATGGCTACACCTTC.

This chain links TRBV30 with TRBJ2-7, with 8 positions matching TRBD1. V gave up 4 bases and J gave up 2 bases; unmatched junction bases: 7. The CDR3 contains 14 residues. Germline V CDR1 and CDR2: GTSNPN, SVGIG (reference sequence). CDR3 DNA sequence: TGTGCCTGGACACTCGACAGGGGTCCCTACGAGCAGTACTTC. Residues: CAWTLDRGPYEQYF.

V gene TRBV2 combines with J gene TRBJ2-3, with a possible D match to TRBD1 (5 bases). This CDR3 has 15 residues. The V gene lost 7 bases and the J gene lost 1 base, with 15 bases spanning the gap. Germline V CDR1 and CDR2: SNHLY, FYNNEI. The CDR3 is CASTGLGVGTDTQYF. As DNA, the CDR3 is TGTGCCAGCACGGGCCTAGGGGTTGGCACAGATACGCAGTATTTT.

This chain joins TRBV5-1 and TRBJ1-3; D ambiguous. CDR3 length: 15 amino acids. V lost 4 bases and J lost 0, with 11 bases in between. Germline CDR1 and CDR2: SGHRS and YFSETQ. The CDR3 region is CASSLALGSGNTIYF. For the CDR3, the DNA is TGCGCCAGCAGCCTGGCTTTGGGCTCTGGAAACACCATATATTTT.

This chain uses TRBV29-1 with TRBJ1-1; no reliable D call. Germline values: CDR1 SQVTM, CDR2 ANQGSEA. This CDR3 is built from 10 residues. V gave up 4 bases and J gave up 10 bases, with 10 bases separating them. The CDR3 here is CSVVQSGAFF. The CDR3 nucleotides are TGCAGCGTTGTACAGTCAGGAGCTTTCTTT.

J is TRBJ2-1 and V is TRBV29-1, with 8 positions matching TRBD2. The CDR3 contains 11 residues. The trim removed 4 bases at V and 13 bases at J, leaving 6 bases unmatched. Germline assignment: CDR1 SQVTM and CDR2 ANQGSEA. This CDR3 reads CSVVSGIKQFF. CDR3 DNA: TGCAGCGTTGTTAGCGGGATTAAACAGTTCTTC.

The chain is built from TRBV19 and TRBJ2-1; 11 bases align to TRBD2. Germline CDR1 reads LNHDA; CDR2 reads SQIVND (reference sequence). CDR3 length: 16 amino acids. V shed 3 bases and J 7 bases; nucleotides not matched to a gene: 8. The CDR3 DNA follows: TGTGCCAGTAGTATTATAGATAGCGGGAGGGAAAATGAGCAGTTCTTC. Encoded protein: CASSIIDSGRENEQFF.

The chain combines TRBV18 with TRBJ1-5, with D perhaps TRBD1 (6 bases). The CDR3 runs to 15 residues. V lost 6 bases and J 7 bases, leaving 19 bases between the germline ends. Germline CDR1 reads KGHSH; CDR2 reads LQKENI. The CDR3 sequence: CASSDAVGGQQPQHF. The CDR3 DNA reads TGTGCCAGCTCCGATGCCGTCGGGGGGCAACAGCCCCAGCATTTT. Supplemented by reference TRBV18 and TRBJ1-5, the full variable domain reads NAGVMQNPRHLVRRRGQEARLRCSPMKGHSHVYWYRQLPEEGLKFMVYLQKENIIDESGMPKERFSAEFPKEGPSILRIQQVVRGDSAAYFCASSDAVGGQQPQHFGDGTRLSIL.

This clone was seen a few times. This chain connects TRBV5-8 to TRBJ1-5; 7 bases are shared with TRBD1. The germline CDR1 and CDR2 sequences are SGHTS and YDEGEE. The CDR3 spans 14 residues. V dropped 1 base and J dropped 7; count of bases not matched to a gene: 5. Here the CDR3 DNA reads TGTGCCAGCAGCTTGATGGGACAGCGACAGCCCCAGCATTTT. As protein: CASSLMGQRQPQHF.

As regards this clone: Other DNA sequences of this sample code for an identical CDR3. CDR3 region: CASSFGTAYGYTF. The CDR3 DNA reads as TGTGCCAGCAGTTTTGGGACAGCTTATGGCTACACCTTC. This chain joins TRBV28 and TRBJ1-2, with 7 bases identical to TRBD1. The CDR3 spans 13 residues. Germline assignment: CDR1 MDHEN and CDR2 SYDVKM. J was trimmed by 5 bases and V by 3 bases; bases with no gene match: 3.

The CDR3 spells CASSPGLALDTQYF. For the CDR3, the DNA is TGTGCCAGCAGCCCGGGACTAGCGTTAGATACGCAGTATTTT. This rearrangement joins TRBV4-2 to TRBJ2-3, with TRBD2 matching over 10 bases. The junction had 3 bases not matched to a gene; V was cut back by 4 bases and J by 5 bases. This CDR3 region has 14 residues. CDR1 is LGHNA and CDR2 is YNFKEQ in the germline V gene.

This clone was detected a few times. The chain recombines TRBV4-1 with TRBJ1-5, with D uncertain. Trimming removed 5 bases from V and 1 base from J, with 9 bases in between. The CDR3 is 14 residues long. The germline V gene encodes CDR1 MGHRA and CDR2 YSYEKL. The CDR3 coding sequence is TGCGCCAGCAGCAACCGAGGAAGCAATCAGCCCCAGCATTTT. It yields the protein CASSNRGSNQPQHF.

The V and J genes are TRBV29-1 and TRBJ2-3; 13 nucleotides agree with TRBD2. CDR1 and CDR2 (germline): SQVTM, ANQGSEA. The V and J ends lost 4 bases and 4 bases, in that order; junction bases with no gene match: 2. This CDR3 spans 14 amino acids. CDR3 sequence reads: CSVAGTSGADTQYF. The CDR3 nucleotides are TGCAGCGTTGCAGGGACTAGCGGGGCAGATACGCAGTATTTT.